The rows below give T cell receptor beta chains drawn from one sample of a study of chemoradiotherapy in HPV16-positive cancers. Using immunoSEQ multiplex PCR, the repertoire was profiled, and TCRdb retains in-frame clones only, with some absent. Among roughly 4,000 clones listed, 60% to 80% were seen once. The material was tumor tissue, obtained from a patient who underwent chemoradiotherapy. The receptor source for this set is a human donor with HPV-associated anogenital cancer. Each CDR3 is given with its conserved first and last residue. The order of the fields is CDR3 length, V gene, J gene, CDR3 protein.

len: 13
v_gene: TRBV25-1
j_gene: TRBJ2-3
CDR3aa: CASSITSTDTQYF

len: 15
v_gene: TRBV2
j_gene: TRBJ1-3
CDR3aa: CASSEYPGSGNTIYF

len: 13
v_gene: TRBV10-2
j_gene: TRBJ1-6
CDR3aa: CASSGRKDSPLHF

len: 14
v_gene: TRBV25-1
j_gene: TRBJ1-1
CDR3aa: CASTPLRGPTEAFF

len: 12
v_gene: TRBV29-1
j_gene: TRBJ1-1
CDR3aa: CSVEVSRAEAFF

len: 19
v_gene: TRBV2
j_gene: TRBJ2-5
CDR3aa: CASSELPSGGALGQETQYF

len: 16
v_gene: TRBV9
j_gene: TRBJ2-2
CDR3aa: CASSARDPGYTGELFF

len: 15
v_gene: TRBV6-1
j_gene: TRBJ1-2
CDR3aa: CASSHPAGVNYGYTF

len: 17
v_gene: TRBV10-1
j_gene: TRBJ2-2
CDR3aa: CASSERPPQAGTGELFF

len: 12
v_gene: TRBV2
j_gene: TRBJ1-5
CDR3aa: CASSVLGQPQHF

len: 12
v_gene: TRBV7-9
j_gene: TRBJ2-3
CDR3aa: CASSPSTDTQYF

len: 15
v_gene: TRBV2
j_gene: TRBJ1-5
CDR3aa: CASSAGQASNQPQHF

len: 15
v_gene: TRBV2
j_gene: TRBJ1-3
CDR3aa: CASSREAGSGNTIYF

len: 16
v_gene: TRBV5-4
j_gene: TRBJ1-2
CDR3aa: CASSSENTELNYGYTF

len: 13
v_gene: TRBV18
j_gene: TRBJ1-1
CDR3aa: CASFGAPNTEAFF

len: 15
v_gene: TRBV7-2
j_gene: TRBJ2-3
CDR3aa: CASSLRAGPTDTQYF

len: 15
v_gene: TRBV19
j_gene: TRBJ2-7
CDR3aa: CASRRTGTSNHEQYF

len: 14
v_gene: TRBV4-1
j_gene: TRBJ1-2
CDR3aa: CASSQATANYGYTF

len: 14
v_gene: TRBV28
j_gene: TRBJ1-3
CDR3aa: CASSLQGAGNTIYF

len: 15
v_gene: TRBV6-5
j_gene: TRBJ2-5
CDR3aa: CASSSSGGDGETQYF

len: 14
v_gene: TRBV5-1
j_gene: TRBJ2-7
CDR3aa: CASSLGGENYEQYF

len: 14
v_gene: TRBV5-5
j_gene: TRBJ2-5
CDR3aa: CASSSDWGRETQYF

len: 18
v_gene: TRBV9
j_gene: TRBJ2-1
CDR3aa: CASSVAGGLKSSYNEQFF

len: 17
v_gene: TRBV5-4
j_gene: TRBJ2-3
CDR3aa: CASSSELAGVGTDTQYF

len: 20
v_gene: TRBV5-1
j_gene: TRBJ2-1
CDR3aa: CASSMTGLAGLRSSYNEQFF

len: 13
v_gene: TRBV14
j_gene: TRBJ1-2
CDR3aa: CASSQERDFKSTF

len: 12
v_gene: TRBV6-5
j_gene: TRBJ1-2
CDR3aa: CASSYGGGGYTF

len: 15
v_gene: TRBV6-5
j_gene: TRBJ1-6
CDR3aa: CASTLTGVYNSPLHF

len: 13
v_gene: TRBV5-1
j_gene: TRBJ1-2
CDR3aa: CASSLGFSDGYTF

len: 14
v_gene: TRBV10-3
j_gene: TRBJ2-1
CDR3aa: CAISDPGLVDEQFF

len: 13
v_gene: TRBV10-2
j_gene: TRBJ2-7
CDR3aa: CASRGTGNYEQYF

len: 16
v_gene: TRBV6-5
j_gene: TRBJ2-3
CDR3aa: CASSYSSHSSTDTQYF

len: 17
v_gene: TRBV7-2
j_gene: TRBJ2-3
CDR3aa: CASSLQYLAGATDTQYF

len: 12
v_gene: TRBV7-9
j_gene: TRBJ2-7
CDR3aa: CASSLMSREQYF

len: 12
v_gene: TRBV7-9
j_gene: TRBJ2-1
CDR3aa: CASSLEGDEQFF

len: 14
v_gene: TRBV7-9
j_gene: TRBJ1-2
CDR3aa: CASSHTTANYGYTF

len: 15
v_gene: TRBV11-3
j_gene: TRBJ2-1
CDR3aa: CASSLARRWDNEQFF

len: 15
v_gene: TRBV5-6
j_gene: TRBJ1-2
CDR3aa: CASSRSGPVGYGYTF

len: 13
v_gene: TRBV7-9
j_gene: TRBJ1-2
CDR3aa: CASSEPQGRGYTF

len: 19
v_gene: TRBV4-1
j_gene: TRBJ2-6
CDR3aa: CASSLRHGLAGVGANVLTF

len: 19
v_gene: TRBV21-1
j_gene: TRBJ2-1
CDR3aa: CASSNKTGDRAGGPYEQFF

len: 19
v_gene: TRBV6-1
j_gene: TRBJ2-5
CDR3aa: CASSEGGWTSGRIQETQYF

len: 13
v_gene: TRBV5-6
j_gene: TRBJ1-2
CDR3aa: CASSLDTYYGYTF

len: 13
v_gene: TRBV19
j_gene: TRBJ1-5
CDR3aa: CASSPDRNQPQHF

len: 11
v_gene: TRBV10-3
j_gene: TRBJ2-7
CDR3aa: CAISGLNEQYF

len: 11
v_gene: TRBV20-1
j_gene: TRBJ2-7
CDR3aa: CSARDNYEQYF

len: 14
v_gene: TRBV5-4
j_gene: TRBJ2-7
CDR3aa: CASSLQMRWDEQYF

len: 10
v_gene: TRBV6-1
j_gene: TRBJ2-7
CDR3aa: CASSAPEQYF

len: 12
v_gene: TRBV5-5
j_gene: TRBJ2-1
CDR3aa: CASSPTGAEQFF

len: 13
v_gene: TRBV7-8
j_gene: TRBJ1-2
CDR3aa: CASSPVRGNGYTF

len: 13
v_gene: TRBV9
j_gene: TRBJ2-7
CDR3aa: CASSVEGTYEQYF

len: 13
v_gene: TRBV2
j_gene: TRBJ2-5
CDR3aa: CASTIEFQETQYF

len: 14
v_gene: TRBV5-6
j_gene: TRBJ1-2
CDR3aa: CASSLDHINYGYTF

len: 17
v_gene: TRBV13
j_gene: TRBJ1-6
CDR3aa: CASSPRQGIGLNSPLHF

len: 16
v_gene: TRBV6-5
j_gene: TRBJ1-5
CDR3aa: CASTYRRGESNQPQHF